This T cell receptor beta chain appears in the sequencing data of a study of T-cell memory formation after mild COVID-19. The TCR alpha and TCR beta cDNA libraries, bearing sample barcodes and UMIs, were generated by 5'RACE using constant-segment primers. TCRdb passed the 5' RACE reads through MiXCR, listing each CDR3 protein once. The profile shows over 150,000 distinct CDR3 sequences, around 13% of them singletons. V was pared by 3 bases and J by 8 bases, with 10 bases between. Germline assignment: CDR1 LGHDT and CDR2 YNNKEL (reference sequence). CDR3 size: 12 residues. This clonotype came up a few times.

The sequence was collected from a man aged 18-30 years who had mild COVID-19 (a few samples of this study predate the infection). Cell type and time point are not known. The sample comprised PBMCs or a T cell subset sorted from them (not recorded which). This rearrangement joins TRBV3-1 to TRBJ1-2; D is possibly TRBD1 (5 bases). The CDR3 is CASSHRAGGYTF. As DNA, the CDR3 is TGTGCCAGCAGCCACAGGGCGGGCGGCTACACCTTC.